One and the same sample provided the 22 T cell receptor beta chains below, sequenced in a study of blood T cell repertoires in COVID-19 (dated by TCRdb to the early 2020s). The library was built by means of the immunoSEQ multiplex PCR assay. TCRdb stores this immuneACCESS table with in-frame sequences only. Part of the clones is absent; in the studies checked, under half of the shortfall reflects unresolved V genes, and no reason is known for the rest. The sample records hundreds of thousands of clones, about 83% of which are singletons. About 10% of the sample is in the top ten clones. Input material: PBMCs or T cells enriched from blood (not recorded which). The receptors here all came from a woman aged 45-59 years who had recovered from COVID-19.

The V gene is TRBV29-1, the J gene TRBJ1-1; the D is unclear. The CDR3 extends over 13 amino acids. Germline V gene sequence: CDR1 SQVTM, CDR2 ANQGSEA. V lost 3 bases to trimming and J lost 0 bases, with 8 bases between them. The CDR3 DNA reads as TGCAGCGTTGATCCGTCTATGAACACTGAAGCTTTCTTT. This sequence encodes CSVDPSMNTEAFF.

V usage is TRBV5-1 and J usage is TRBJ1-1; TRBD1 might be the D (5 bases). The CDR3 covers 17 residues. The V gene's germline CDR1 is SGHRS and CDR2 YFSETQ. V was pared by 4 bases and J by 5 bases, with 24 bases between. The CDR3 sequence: CASSPIIISGGGTEAFF. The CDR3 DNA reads TGCGCCAGCAGCCCGATTATAATCAGCGGGGGAGGGACTGAAGCTTTCTTT. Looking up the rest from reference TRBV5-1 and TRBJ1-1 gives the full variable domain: KAGVTQTPRYLIKTRGQQVTLSCSPISGHRSVSWYQQTPGQGLQFLFEYFSETQRNKGNFPGRFSGRQFSNSRSEMNVSTLELGDSALYLCASSPIIISGGGTEAFFGQGTRLTVV.

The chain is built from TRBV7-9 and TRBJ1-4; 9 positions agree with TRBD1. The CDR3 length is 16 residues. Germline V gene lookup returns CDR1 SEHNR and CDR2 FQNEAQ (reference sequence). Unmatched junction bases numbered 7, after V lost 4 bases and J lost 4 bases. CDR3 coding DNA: TGTGCCAGCAGCTCCTACAGGGGGCTCGGTAATGAAAAACTGTTTTTT. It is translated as CASSSYRGLGNEKLFF.

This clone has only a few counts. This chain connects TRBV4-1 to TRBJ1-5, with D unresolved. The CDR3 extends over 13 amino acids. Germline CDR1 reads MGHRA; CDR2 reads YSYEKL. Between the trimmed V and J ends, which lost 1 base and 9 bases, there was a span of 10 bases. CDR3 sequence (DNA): TGCGCCAGCAGCCAAGGGAGGACGGGGCCCCAGCATTTT. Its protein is CASSQGRTGPQHF.

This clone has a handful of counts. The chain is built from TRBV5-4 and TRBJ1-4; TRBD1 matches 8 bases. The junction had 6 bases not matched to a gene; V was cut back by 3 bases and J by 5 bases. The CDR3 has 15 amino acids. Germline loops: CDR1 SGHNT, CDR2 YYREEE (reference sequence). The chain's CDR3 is CASSYGQGRNEKLFF. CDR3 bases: TGTGCCAGCAGCTACGGACAGGGTCGAAATGAAAAACTGTTTTTT.

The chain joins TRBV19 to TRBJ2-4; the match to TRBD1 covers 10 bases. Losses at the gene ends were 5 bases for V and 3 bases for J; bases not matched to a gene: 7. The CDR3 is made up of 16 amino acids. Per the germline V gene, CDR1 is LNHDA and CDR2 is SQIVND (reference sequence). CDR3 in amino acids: CASSVTGGQGKNIQYF. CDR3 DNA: TGTGCCAGTAGTGTGACAGGGGGCCAAGGCAAAAACATTCAGTACTTC.

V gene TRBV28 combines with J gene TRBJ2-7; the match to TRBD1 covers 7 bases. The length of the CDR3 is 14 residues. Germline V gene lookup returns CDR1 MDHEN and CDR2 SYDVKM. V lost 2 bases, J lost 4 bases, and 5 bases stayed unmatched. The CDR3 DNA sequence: TGTGCCAGCAGTTTAGGCGACAGGGATTACGAGCAGTACTTC. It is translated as CASSLGDRDYEQYF.

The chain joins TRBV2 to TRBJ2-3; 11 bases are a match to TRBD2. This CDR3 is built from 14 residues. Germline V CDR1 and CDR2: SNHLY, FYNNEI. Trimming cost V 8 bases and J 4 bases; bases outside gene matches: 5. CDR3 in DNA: TGTGCCAGCGCGCCGGGACTAGCGGCAGATACGCAGTATTTT. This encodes CASAPGLAADTQYF.

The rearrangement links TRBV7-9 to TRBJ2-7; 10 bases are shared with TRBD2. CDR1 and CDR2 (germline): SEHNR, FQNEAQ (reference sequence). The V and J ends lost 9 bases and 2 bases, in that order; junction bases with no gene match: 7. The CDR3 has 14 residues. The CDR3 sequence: CASTVAGGPYEQYF. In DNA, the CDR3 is TGTGCCAGTACTGTAGCGGGGGGACCCTACGAGCAGTACTTC.

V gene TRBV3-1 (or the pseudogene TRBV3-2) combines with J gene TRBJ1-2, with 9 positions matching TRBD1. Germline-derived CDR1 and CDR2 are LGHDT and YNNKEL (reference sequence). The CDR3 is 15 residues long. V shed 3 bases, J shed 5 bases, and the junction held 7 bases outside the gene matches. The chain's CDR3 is CASSQDTGGRYGYTF. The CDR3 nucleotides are TGTGCCAGCAGCCAGGATACAGGGGGCAGGTATGGCTACACCTTC.

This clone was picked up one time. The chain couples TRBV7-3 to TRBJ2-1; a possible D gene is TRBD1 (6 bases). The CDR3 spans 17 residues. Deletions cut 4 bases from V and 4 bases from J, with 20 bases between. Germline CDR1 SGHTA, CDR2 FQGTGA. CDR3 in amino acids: CASSSGPTGIGYNEQFF. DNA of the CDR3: TGTGCCAGCAGCTCGGGACCCACAGGGATTGGTTACAATGAGCAGTTCTTC.

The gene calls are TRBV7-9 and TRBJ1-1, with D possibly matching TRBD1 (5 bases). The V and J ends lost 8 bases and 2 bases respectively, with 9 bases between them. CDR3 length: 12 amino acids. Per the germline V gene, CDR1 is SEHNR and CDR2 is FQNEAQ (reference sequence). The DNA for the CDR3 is TGTGCCAGCCGTCAGGGAAACACTGAAGCTTTCTTT. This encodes CASRQGNTEAFF.

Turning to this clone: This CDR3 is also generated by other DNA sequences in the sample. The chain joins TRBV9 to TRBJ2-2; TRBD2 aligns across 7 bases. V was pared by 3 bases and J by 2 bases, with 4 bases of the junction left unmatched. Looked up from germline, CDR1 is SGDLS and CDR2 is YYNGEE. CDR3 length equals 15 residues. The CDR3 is CASSASGVNTGELFF. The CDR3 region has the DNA TGTGCCAGCAGCGCCAGCGGGGTCAACACCGGGGAGCTGTTTTTT. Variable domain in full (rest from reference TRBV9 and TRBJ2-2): DSGVTQTPKHLITATGQRVTLRCSPRSGDLSVYWYQQSLDQGLQFLIQYYNGEERAKGNILERFSAQQFPDLHSELNLSSLELGDSALYFCASSASGVNTGELFFGEGSRLTVL.

CDR3 amino acids: CASSGTSGVGEQYF. The CDR3, as DNA: TGTGCCAGCAGCGGGACTAGCGGGGTCGGCGAGCAGTACTTC. V is TRBV2 and J is TRBJ2-7; TRBD2 matches at 13 bases. The germline gives CDR1 SNHLY, CDR2 FYNNEI. The CDR3 totals 14 residues. V shed 6 bases, J shed 6 bases, and the junction held 5 bases outside the gene matches.

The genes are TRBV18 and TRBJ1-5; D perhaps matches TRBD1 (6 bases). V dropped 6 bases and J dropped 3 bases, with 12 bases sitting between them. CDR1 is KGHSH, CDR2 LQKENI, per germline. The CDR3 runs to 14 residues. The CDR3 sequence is CASSQDRDNQPQHF. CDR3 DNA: TGTGCCAGCTCCCAGGACAGAGACAATCAGCCCCAGCATTTT.

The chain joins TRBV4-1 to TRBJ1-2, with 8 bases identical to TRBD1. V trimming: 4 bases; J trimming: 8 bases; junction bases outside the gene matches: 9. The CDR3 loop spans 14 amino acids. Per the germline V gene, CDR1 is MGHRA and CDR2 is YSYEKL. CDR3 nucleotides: TGCGCCAGCAGCCCCTCTCCAGGGGGCGCGGGCTACACCTTC. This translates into CASSPSPGGAGYTF.

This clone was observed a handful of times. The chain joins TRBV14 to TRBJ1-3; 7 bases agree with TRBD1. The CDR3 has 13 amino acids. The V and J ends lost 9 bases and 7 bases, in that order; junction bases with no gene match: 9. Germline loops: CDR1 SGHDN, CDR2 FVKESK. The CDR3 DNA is TGTGCCAGTAGCTCGACAGGGAGGAACACCATATATTTT. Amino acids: CASSSTGRNTIYF. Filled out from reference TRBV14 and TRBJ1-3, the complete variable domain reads EAGVTQFPSHSVIEKGQTVTLRCDPISGHDNLYWYRRVMGKEIKFLLHFVKESKQDESGMPNNRFLAERTGGTYSTLKVQPAELEDSGVYFCASSSTGRNTIYFGEGSWLTVV.

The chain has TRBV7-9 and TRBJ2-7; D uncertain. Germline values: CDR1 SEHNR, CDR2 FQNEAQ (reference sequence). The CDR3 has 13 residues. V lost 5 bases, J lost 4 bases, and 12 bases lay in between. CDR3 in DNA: TGTGCCAGCAGCCCGTTTCGAGGTTACGAGCAGTACTTC. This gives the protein CASSPFRGYEQYF.

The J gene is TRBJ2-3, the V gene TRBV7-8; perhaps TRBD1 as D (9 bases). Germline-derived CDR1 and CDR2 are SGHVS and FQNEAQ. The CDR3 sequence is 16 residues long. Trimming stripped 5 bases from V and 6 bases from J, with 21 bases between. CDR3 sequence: CASSPRGGTGSDTQYF. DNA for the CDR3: TGTGCCAGCAGCCCTCGGGGGGGGACAGGGTCCGATACGCAGTATTTT.

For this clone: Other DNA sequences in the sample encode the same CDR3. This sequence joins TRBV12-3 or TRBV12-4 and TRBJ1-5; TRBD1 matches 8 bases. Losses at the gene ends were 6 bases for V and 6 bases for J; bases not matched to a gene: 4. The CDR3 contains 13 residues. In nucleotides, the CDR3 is TGTGCCAGCAGCCAGGACAGGGCTCAGCCCCAGCATTTT. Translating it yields CASSQDRAQPQHF.

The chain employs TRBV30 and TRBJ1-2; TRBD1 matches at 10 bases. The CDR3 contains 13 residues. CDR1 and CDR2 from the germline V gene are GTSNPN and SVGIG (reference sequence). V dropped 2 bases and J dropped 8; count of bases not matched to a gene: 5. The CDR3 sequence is CAWSSQTGGGYTF. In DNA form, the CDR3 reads TGTGCCTGGAGTTCCCAGACAGGGGGCGGCTACACCTTC.

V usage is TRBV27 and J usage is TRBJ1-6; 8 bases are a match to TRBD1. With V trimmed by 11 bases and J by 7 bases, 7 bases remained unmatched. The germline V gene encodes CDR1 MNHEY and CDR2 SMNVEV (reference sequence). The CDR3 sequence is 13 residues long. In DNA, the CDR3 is TGTGCCGCAGGGGGCGCGGGGAATTCACCCCTCCACTTT. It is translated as CAAGGAGNSPLHF.